The next 32 T cell receptor beta chains were all read from a single sample in a study of cytomegalovirus exposure and HLA in healthy donors. Using immunoSEQ multiplex PCR, the repertoire was profiled, and TCRdb retains in-frame clones only, with some absent. In the table there are about 240,000 clones, approximately 86% of which are singletons. The sample consisted of PBMCs. These receptors came from a woman aged 25 to 45 in good health and CMV-seropositive.

V is TRBV29-1 and J is TRBJ1-1; D uncertain. With 0 bases removed from V and 6 bases from J, the gap between germline ends came to 14 bases. Germline loops: CDR1 SQVTM, CDR2 ANQGSEA. This CDR3 is 14 amino acids long. CDR3 sequence: CSVEDRLAAPEAFF. The CDR3 nucleotides are TGCAGCGTTGAAGATCGGTTAGCGGCTCCTGAAGCTTTCTTT.

The chain carries TRBV6-5 and TRBJ2-7, with 8 bases that match TRBD1. The CDR3 spans 15 residues. V dropped 6 bases and J dropped 3; count of bases not matched to a gene: 10. Germline CDR1 reads MNHEY; CDR2 reads SVGAGI. The CDR3 DNA follows: TGTGCCAGCAGCCGCGGACAGGGATCGAGCTACGAGCAGTACTTC. Translated, it gives CASSRGQGSSYEQYF.

The V gene is TRBV4-1, the J gene TRBJ1-1; D uncertain. The CDR3 has 13 residues. Trimming took 0 bases from V and 11 from J, leaving 13 bases between them. Germline V CDR1 and CDR2: MGHRA, YSYEKL. The DNA for the CDR3 is TGCGCCAGCAGCCAAGAGGAAGGGAGAGCGGCTTTCTTT. Translated: CASSQEEGRAAFF.

This clone was seen a few times. The rearrangement joins TRBV27 to TRBJ1-5; perhaps TRBD1 as D (6 bases). The CDR3 runs 14 residues. Germline V gene lookup returns CDR1 MNHEY and CDR2 SMNVEV (reference sequence). V lost 4 bases and J lost 6, with 13 bases in between. CDR3 DNA sequence: TGTGCCAGCAGTTCGACAGGTGACGGTCAGCCCCAGCATTTT. It encodes CASSSTGDGQPQHF.

This clone was recorded only once. The V call is TRBV5-4, the J call TRBJ2-3; 11 bases are a match to TRBD2. The germline V gene encodes CDR1 SGHNT and CDR2 YYREEE (reference sequence). The CDR3 consists of 17 residues. The V segment lost 0 bases and the J segment 1 base; nucleotides outside the gene matches: 4. The CDR3 loop reads CASSLDPGLAGTDTQYF. CDR3 bases: TGTGCCAGCAGCTTGGATCCGGGACTAGCGGGCACAGATACGCAGTATTTT. The variable domain in full, completed from reference TRBV5-4 and TRBJ2-3, reads ETGVTQSPTHLIKTRGQQVTLRCSSQSGHNTVSWYQQALGQGPQFIFQYYREEENGRGNFPPRFSGLQFPNYSSELNVNALELDDSALYLCASSLDPGLAGTDTQYFGPGTRLTVL.

V usage is TRBV9 and J usage is TRBJ2-2; 10 bases line up with TRBD2. Trimming cost V 3 bases and J 3 bases; bases outside gene matches: 8. This CDR3 contains 17 residues. Germline CDR1 and CDR2: SGDLS and YYNGEE. The CDR3 region is CASSAPLAGADTGELFF. The CDR3 region has the DNA TGTGCCAGCAGCGCCCCCCTAGCGGGAGCGGACACCGGGGAGCTGTTTTTT.

The chain combines TRBV27 with TRBJ2-2, with 10 bases that match TRBD2. Germline CDR1 MNHEY, CDR2 SMNVEV (reference sequence). The CDR3 has 16 amino acids. Losses at the gene ends were 1 base for V and 6 bases for J; bases not matched to a gene: 5. CDR3 amino acids: CASSLYVLAGAGELFF. CDR3 nucleotide sequence: TGTGCCAGCAGTTTATATGTCCTAGCGGGAGCCGGGGAGCTGTTTTTT.

CDR3 DNA sequence: TGTGCCAGCAGCTTAAATCCCCCCCACTACAGGGATGGCTACACCTTC. As protein: CASSLNPPHYRDGYTF. This sequence joins TRBV7-9 and TRBJ1-2, with D perhaps TRBD1 (6 bases). Germline-derived CDR1 and CDR2 are SEHNR and FQNEAQ (reference sequence). Trimming shortened V by 2 bases and J by 6 bases, and 19 bases separated the two germline ends. This CDR3 has 16 amino acids. Together with reference TRBV7-9 and TRBJ1-2, the CDR3 gives the full variable domain: DTGVSQNPRHKITKRGQNVTFRCDPISEHNRLYWYRQTLGQGPEFLTYFQNEAQLEKSRLLSDRFSAERPKGSFSTLEIQRTEQGDSAMYLCASSLNPPHYRDGYTFGSGTRLTVV.

The chain employs TRBV27 and TRBJ2-1; no reliable D call. The CDR3 length is 14 residues. From germline, CDR1 is MNHEY and CDR2 SMNVEV (reference sequence). Between the trimmed V and J ends, which lost 4 bases and 6 bases, there was a span of 13 bases. CDR3 residues: CASSYSTGGNEQFF. The CDR3 DNA follows: TGTGCCAGCAGTTATAGCACTGGTGGCAATGAGCAGTTCTTC.

This chain links TRBV5-4 with TRBJ2-7, with D maybe TRBD2 (5 bases). This CDR3 has 14 amino acids. V lost 0 bases and J 3 bases, leaving 10 bases between the germline ends. Germline CDR1 reads SGHNT; CDR2 reads YYREEE (reference sequence). CDR3: CASSLGYEGYEQYF. The CDR3 nucleotides read TGTGCCAGCAGCTTGGGCTATGAGGGCTACGAGCAGTACTTC.

The chain employs TRBV27 and TRBJ2-7; 8 bases fit TRBD1. V lost 8 bases to trimming and J lost 5 bases; unmatched junction nucleotides: 5. Germline V gene lookup returns CDR1 MNHEY and CDR2 SMNVEV (reference sequence). The length of the CDR3 is 12 residues. In nucleotides, the CDR3 is TGTGCCAGCCGGACAGGGTGGAACGAGCAGTACTTC. Protein sequence: CASRTGWNEQYF.

The rearrangement uses TRBV11-3 and TRBJ2-1; D unresolved. The CDR3 spans 15 residues. Per germline, CDR1 SGHNT and CDR2 YENEEA. The V gene lost 1 base and the J gene lost 7 bases, with 14 bases spanning the gap. The CDR3 DNA is TGTGCCAGCAGCTTAGTAGGTTCTCCTAGGAATGAGCAGTTCTTC. It translates to CASSLVGSPRNEQFF.

The chain uses TRBV30 and TRBJ1-4; D remains unclear. The CDR3 spans 15 residues. V gave up 3 bases and J gave up 8 bases, with 19 bases separating them. Per germline, CDR1 GTSNPN and CDR2 SVGIG (reference sequence). CDR3 in DNA: TGTGCCTGGAGCGGCCACAGAACGGGAAACGAAAAACTGTTTTTT. Protein: CAWSGHRTGNEKLFF. Full variable domain (outside the CDR3, taken from reference TRBV30 and TRBJ1-4): SQTIHQWPATLVQPVGSPLSLECTVEGTSNPNLYWYRQAAGRGLQLLFYSVGIGQISSEVPQNLSASRPQDRQFILSSKKLLLSDSGFYLCAWSGHRTGNEKLFFGSGTQLSVL.

The V and J genes are TRBV7-8 and TRBJ2-7; tentative D call: TRBD1 (5 bases). V lost 5 bases, J lost 4 bases, and 12 bases lay in between. In germline, CDR1 is SGHVS, CDR2 FQNEAQ. The CDR3 sequence is 13 residues long. CDR3 loop: CASSPGRDYEQYF. The CDR3 region has the DNA TGTGCCAGCAGCCCCGGCAGGGATTACGAGCAGTACTTC.

The chain is built from TRBV28 and TRBJ2-5; 10 nucleotides line up with TRBD1. Germline CDR1 MDHEN, CDR2 SYDVKM. This CDR3 is built from 16 residues. V shed 5 bases, J shed 4 bases, and the junction held 10 bases outside the gene matches. The CDR3 DNA is TGTGCCAGCAGTACTCCGGGACAGGGGTTTCGAGAGACCCAGTACTTC. Amino acids: CASSTPGQGFRETQYF.

The genes are TRBV9 and TRBJ1-4; 7 nucleotides align to TRBD1. J gave up 3 bases and V 1 base, and 6 bases lay outside the gene matches. The CDR3 length is 16 residues. Germline CDR1 SGDLS, CDR2 YYNGEE. DNA for the CDR3: TGTGCCAGCAGCGTAAGGTTCGGGACAGCTAATGAAAAACTGTTTTTT. Its protein is CASSVRFGTANEKLFF. The full variable domain, its missing parts supplied by reference TRBV9 and TRBJ1-4, is DSGVTQTPKHLITATGQRVTLRCSPRSGDLSVYWYQQSLDQGLQFLIQYYNGEERAKGNILERFSAQQFPDLHSELNLSSLELGDSALYFCASSVRFGTANEKLFFGSGTQLSVL.

For the CDR3, the DNA is TGTGCCAGCAGTGAAGACCCCTGGGAGGGGGTCAATGGCTACACCTTC. It yields the protein CASSEDPWEGVNGYTF. The chain combines TRBV6-1 with TRBJ1-2; tentatively, D is TRBD1 (6 bases). Looked up from germline, CDR1 is MNHNS and CDR2 is SASEGT. This CDR3 is built from 16 residues. Between the trimmed V and J ends, which lost 1 base and 6 bases, there was a span of 18 bases.

The V gene is TRBV11-2, the J gene TRBJ2-7; 7 positions agree with TRBD2. This CDR3 has 17 residues. J gave up 1 base and V 4 bases, and 13 bases lay outside the gene matches. Germline CDR1 reads SGHAT; CDR2 reads FQNNGV. Written as DNA, the CDR3 is TGTGCCAGCAGCTCGGAGTACCCCGGGACTACTTCCTACGAGCAGTACTTC. It encodes CASSSEYPGTTSYEQYF.

The genes are TRBV6-1 and TRBJ2-7; no definite D call. The CDR3 has 13 amino acids. Germline V gene lookup returns CDR1 MNHNS and CDR2 SASEGT. V lost 3 bases to trimming and J lost 2 bases, with 8 bases between them. The CDR3: CASSDNFPYEQYF. CDR3 sequence (DNA): TGTGCCAGCAGTGATAATTTTCCCTACGAGCAGTACTTC.

The chain has TRBV7-2 and TRBJ1-1; a possible D gene is TRBD1 (5 bases). Germline-derived CDR1 and CDR2 are SGHTA and FQGNSA. Trimming pared 5 bases from V and 3 bases from J, leaving 19 bases between. This CDR3 spans 16 amino acids. For the CDR3, the DNA is TGTGCCAGCAGCCAAGGGGTTGGGGTCAGGGACACTGAAGCTTTCTTT. Translated, it gives CASSQGVGVRDTEAFF.

The chain combines TRBV7-8 with TRBJ2-1; 10 bases match TRBD2. The ends lost 2 bases at V and 8 bases at J; junction bases unmatched: 6. Germline loops: CDR1 SGHVS, CDR2 FQNEAQ. The CDR3 totals 15 residues. The CDR3 DNA follows: TGTGCCAGCAGCTTAAGCGGGAGGGGGGGCGATGAGCAGTTCTTC. Translating it yields CASSLSGRGGDEQFF. Filled out from reference TRBV7-8 and TRBJ2-1, the complete variable domain reads GAGVSQSPRYKVAKRGQDVALRCDPISGHVSLFWYQQALGQGPEFLTYFQNEAQLDKSGLPSDRFFAERPEGSVSTLKIQRTQQEDSAVYLCASSLSGRGGDEQFFGPGTRLTVL.

The gene calls are TRBV7-9 and TRBJ1-4; TRBD1 matches 8 bases. V shed 5 bases, J shed 8 bases, and the junction held 4 bases outside the gene matches. The CDR3 length is 13 residues. Looked up from germline, CDR1 is SEHNR and CDR2 is FQNEAQ (reference sequence). The CDR3: CASSATGGEKLFF. CDR3 DNA: TGTGCCAGCAGCGCCACAGGGGGGGAAAAACTGTTTTTT. Supplemented by reference TRBV7-9 and TRBJ1-4, the full variable domain reads DTGVSQNPRHKITKRGQNVTFRCDPISEHNRLYWYRQTLGQGPEFLTYFQNEAQLEKSRLLSDRFSAERPKGSFSTLEIQRTEQGDSAMYLCASSATGGEKLFFGSGTQLSVL.

This chain joins TRBV7-6 and TRBJ2-2; 8 positions match TRBD1. This CDR3 comprises 17 residues. From germline, CDR1 is SGHVS and CDR2 FNYEAQ. V lost 5 bases, J lost 1 base, and 9 bases stayed unmatched. This CDR3 is CASSPHAGQGNTGELFF. The CDR3 DNA reads as TGTGCCAGCAGCCCCCACGCCGGACAGGGGAACACCGGGGAGCTGTTTTTT.

The chain employs TRBV28 and TRBJ1-2; 10 positions match TRBD1. The CDR3 runs to 14 residues. The V gene's germline CDR1 is MDHEN and CDR2 SYDVKM. With 5 bases clipped from V and 8 bases from J, the junction kept 8 bases outside the gene matches. In nucleotides, the CDR3 is TGTGCCAGCAGTCCACCCCTGACAGGGGGCGGCTACACCTTC. It yields the protein CASSPPLTGGGYTF.

The chain employs TRBV27 and TRBJ2-5, with D perhaps matching TRBD1 (7 bases). V lost 1 base and J lost 7, with 13 bases in between. Germline values: CDR1 MNHEY, CDR2 SMNVEV (reference sequence). This CDR3 has 14 amino acids. CDR3 nucleotides: TGTGCCAGCAGTTTATATAACAGGGGAGGGACCCAGTACTTC. The encoded protein is CASSLYNRGGTQYF.

The V and J genes are TRBV4-1 and TRBJ1-4; D is possibly TRBD1 (5 bases). Trimming removed 2 bases at V and 7 bases at J, with 11 bases between. CDR1 MGHRA and CDR2 YSYEKL come from the germline V gene. The CDR3 has 14 amino acids. The CDR3 sequence is CASSQWRGGEKLFF. For the CDR3, the DNA is TGCGCCAGCAGCCAATGGAGGGGAGGTGAAAAACTGTTTTTT.

Only a few counts were recorded for this clone. V usage is TRBV27 and J usage is TRBJ2-7; possible D gene TRBD2, 6 bases. This CDR3 region has 15 residues. V dropped 4 bases and J dropped 4 bases, with 17 bases sitting between them. Germline V CDR1 and CDR2: MNHEY, SMNVEV (reference sequence). As DNA, the CDR3 is TGTGCCAGCAGTTCTTTCGGGGCGGGGATATACGAGCAGTACTTC. The encoded protein is CASSSFGAGIYEQYF.

The table lists this clone with a count of one. The chain is built from TRBV19 and TRBJ1-4; D unresolved. CDR1 is LNHDA and CDR2 is SQIVND in the germline V gene (reference sequence). The ends were cut back, 3 bases at V and 0 bases at J, with 11 bases in the middle. This CDR3 is built from 16 residues. CDR3 nucleotides: TGTGCCAGTAGTATTGACCGGCGGGCAACTAATGAAAAACTGTTTTTT. Translating gives CASSIDRRATNEKLFF.

The V call is TRBV27, the J call TRBJ1-1; TRBD1 might be the D (5 bases). The V gene's germline CDR1 is MNHEY and CDR2 SMNVEV (reference sequence). V dropped 4 bases and J dropped 2 bases, with 14 bases sitting between them. There are 15 residues in the CDR3. The CDR3, as DNA: TGTGCCAGCAGTTGGGGGGGGTTCACTAACACTGAAGCTTTCTTT. The encoded protein is CASSWGGFTNTEAFF.

The chain combines TRBV9 with TRBJ2-5, with D possibly being TRBD2 (5 bases). V shed 3 bases and J shed 5 bases, with 14 bases lying between them. The CDR3 extends over 14 amino acids. The germline CDR1 and CDR2 sequences are SGDLS and YYNGEE. The CDR3 DNA reads TGTGCCAGCAGCGAACGGGGATCGGGGGAGACCCAGTACTTC. Amino acids: CASSERGSGETQYF.

The chain couples TRBV19 to TRBJ2-1; 13 positions match TRBD2. The CDR3 contains 15 residues. The J segment lost 8 bases and the V segment lost 4 bases, leaving 5 bases of the junction unmatched. Per germline, CDR1 LNHDA and CDR2 SQIVND (reference sequence). DNA of the CDR3: TGTGCCAGTAGTAGAGGACTAGCGGGAGTCGATGAGCAGTTCTTC. It translates to CASSRGLAGVDEQFF.

CDR3 nucleotide sequence: TGCGCCAGCAGCTCCTGGACAGGGGGCGACGAAAAACTGTTTTTT. Protein: CASSSWTGGDEKLFF. The chain carries TRBV5-1 and TRBJ1-4, with 11 nucleotides matching TRBD1. The germline V gene encodes CDR1 SGHRS and CDR2 YFSETQ. This CDR3 has 15 residues. Trimming took 3 bases from V and 8 from J; bases not matched to a gene: 6.